Sequencing of this T cell receptor (beta chain) was carried out in a study of Graves' ophthalmopathy and Graves' hyperthyroidism. The study's findings and limits: Ophthalmopathy progression cases were predicted by the model with roughly 70% sensitivity and 72% to 80% specificity.

Concerning this clonotype itself: Its antigen is still unknown.

Amplification of TCR beta CDR3 regions used RNA transcripts. HTBI-primed RT-PCR formed the first round, and a multiplex PCR formed the second. TCRdb called the multiplex PCR reads again in MiXCR, with one record for every CDR3 protein. Found here are around 1,200,000 distinct CDR3 sequences, around a third of them singletons; the top ten hold around 10%. Participants with hyperthyroidism, aged 18 to 65, were newly diagnosed with under 2 months' duration. Other autoimmune diseases, uncontrolled infections, pregnancy or lactation ruled patients out of participation. The CDR3 length is 16 residues. The germline V gene has CDR1 MNHEY and CDR2 SVGAGI. Deletions cut 6 bases from V and 0 bases from J, with 12 bases between.

This receptor was identified in an adult man with Graves' hyperthyroidism. V is TRBV6-5 and J is TRBJ2-6; D gene ambiguous. The specimen sequenced was peripheral blood or thyroid tissue (not recorded which). The CDR3 here is CASSPKRYSGANVLTF. The CDR3 DNA sequence: TGTGCCAGCAGCCCCAAGAGGTACTCTGGGGCCAACGTCCTGACTTTC.